Only a few counts were recorded for the clone carrying this TCR beta chain. Its specificity is unknown. The data originate from a study of beta chain features in type 1 diabetes. About the research overall: Sorted cells examined across all samples numbered around 100 million.

Expressed TCRB transcripts were sequenced after all isolated RNA was converted to cDNA. Sequencing was performed with immunoSEQ multiplex PCR; in TCRdb, only in-frame clones are kept and a portion is missing. The sample shows 900,000 or so clones, 17% of them seen only once. One heparinised blood draw, averaging approximately 0.11 L, came from each donor. Notes on the study in general: Across all four CD4+ subsets, people with type 1 diabetes showed modestly shorter TCRB CDR3s.

The CDR3 has 15 residues. The V gene's germline CDR1 is MGHDK and CDR2 SYGVNS. V was pared by 6 bases and J by 8 bases, with 20 bases between. The sample consisted of naive CD4+ T cells from blood. J is TRBJ2-1 and V is TRBV25-1; D may match TRBD1 or TRBD2 (5 bases each). This TCR derives from a woman between 18 and 29 years old in good health. CDR3 protein: CASSPRRGARDEQFF. CDR3 in DNA: TGTGCCAGCAGCCCCCGCAGAGGGGCCCGGGATGAGCAGTTCTTC.